This TCR beta chain was recovered during a study of cytomegalovirus exposure and HLA in healthy donors. Study details: Researchers previously reported finding more than 100 million unique TCR beta sequences from roughly 170 million T cells. Whole-study findings and limits: Later analysis demonstrated an association between a missense DCLRE1C variant and TCR beta V- and J-gene trimming. Earlier analysis looked at TCR beta V segments, and most were productive about 87% or about 30% of the time. Later, an analysis showed that TCR beta chains associated with HLA were more clonally expanded than others that were equally common.

The PCR had 60 Vbeta and 13 Jbeta primers. Sequencing used immunoSEQ multiplex PCR; TCRdb keeps in-frame clones, though not all of them. The table includes about 120,000 clones, 65% to 90% detected once. This CDR3 spans 12 amino acids. This clone appeared a single time. Its antigen is still unknown. The sequence derives from a woman aged 35 to 49 in good health and CMV-seronegative. The chain recombines TRBV21-1 with TRBJ2-7; the table's D call of TRBD1 was not tested on the DNA. TRBV21-1 is flagged as a pseudogene. Sequenced input: PBMCs. The CDR3 region is CASSKPGNEQYF. The CDR3 DNA reads TGTGCCAGCAGCAAACCAGGGAACGAGCAGTACTTC.